The clone carrying this T cell receptor (beta chain) was counted between two and nine times. Its cognate antigen is unknown. Germline values: CDR1 MGHDK, CDR2 SYGVNS. The CDR3 totals 14 residues. V shed 5 bases, J shed 5 bases, and the junction held 7 bases outside the gene matches. This entry is derived from a study of T cell repertoires in cytomegalovirus infection. Overall study results and limits: Predominance within the ex vivo response was attributable to HLA-C-restricted CMV-specific TCR beta clonotypes. Summed frequency of shared TCR beta families picked out CMV carriers who also had the relevant HLA.

TCRdb processed the reads anew with MiXCR; each CDR3 protein has one entry. The sample shows hundreds of thousands of distinct CDR3 sequences, less than 40% of them seen only once. The chain carries TRBV25-1 and TRBJ2-5, with 8 bases aligning to TRBD1. This clonotype was sampled from a human donor in good health (CMV status not recorded). Some clones in this sample may be carry-over from other donors' samples. The material was cultured CD8+ T cells from PBMCs, obtained from culture after CMV antigen stimulation. This CDR3 reads CASSRQGNLETQYF. The DNA of the CDR3 is TGTGCCAGCAGTAGACAGGGGAATTTGGAGACCCAGTACTTC.